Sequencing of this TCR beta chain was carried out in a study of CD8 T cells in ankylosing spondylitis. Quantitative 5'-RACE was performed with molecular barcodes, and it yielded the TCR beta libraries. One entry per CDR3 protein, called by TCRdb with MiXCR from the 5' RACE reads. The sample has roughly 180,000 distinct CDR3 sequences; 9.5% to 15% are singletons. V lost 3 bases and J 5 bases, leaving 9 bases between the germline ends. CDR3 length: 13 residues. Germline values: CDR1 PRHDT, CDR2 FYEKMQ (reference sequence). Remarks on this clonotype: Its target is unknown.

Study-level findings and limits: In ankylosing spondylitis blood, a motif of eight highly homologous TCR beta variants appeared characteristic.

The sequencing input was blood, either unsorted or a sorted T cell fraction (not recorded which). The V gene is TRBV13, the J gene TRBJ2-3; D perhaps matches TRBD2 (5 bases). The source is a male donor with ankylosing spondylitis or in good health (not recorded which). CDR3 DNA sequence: TGTGCCAGCAGCTTGGACTTGCGAGATACGCAGTATTTT. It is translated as CASSLDLRDTQYF.